Detailed here is one T cell receptor beta chain. TCRdb processed the 5' RACE reads anew with MiXCR; each CDR3 protein has one entry. The sample carries roughly 5,700 distinct CDR3 sequences, 36% recorded once. CDR3 length equals 14 residues. The V gene end was trimmed by 7 bases and the J gene end by 6 bases; junction bases not matched to a gene: 7. Germline assignment: CDR1 MNHEY and CDR2 SVGEGT. Specimen: memory CD4+ T cells sorted from blood. As for subset: memory CD4+ T cells, CD4+CD45RO+CD25-. The rearrangement uses TRBV6-2 or TRBV6-3 and TRBJ2-7; 12 nucleotides match TRBD1. The clonotype originates from a female donor with breast cancer. For the CDR3, the DNA is TGTGCCAGCACCCACGGGACAGGGGGCGGCGAGCAGTACGTC. This sequence encodes CASTHGTGGGEQYV.